A selection of T cell receptor beta chains follows, all from one sample in a study of T cell changes during pregnancy in multiple sclerosis. The method was immunoSEQ multiplex PCR; TCRdb's version includes in-frame clones alone and lacks a portion of them. The table shows tens of thousands of clones, with 91% occurring only once. The sample consisted of peripheral blood, taken in the third trimester of pregnancy. The receptors originated from a female donor in good health, enrolled as a control in a pregnancy study. Each CDR3 is given with its conserved first and last residue. Fields, in order: D gene, J gene, clone size, V gene, CDR3 protein, CDR3 DNA. A D gene is named only where the DNA matches it firmly. Expanded clones get a size class; other rows say once, few or many, or leave the size out.

>TRBD2|TRBJ2-7|NA|TRBV13
CASRVGTSGRYEQYF
TGTGCCAGCAGGGTGGGGACTAGCGGGCGATACGAGCAGTACTTC
>TRBD1|TRBJ2-7|many|TRBV12-5
CASGLDRASEQYF
TGTGCTAGTGGCCTGGACAGGGCCTCCGAGCAGTACTTC
>NA|TRBJ1-5|NA|TRBV18
CASSSGPGKPQPQHF
TGTGCCAGCTCATCAGGACCCGGGAAGCCTCAGCCCCAGCATTTT
>NA|TRBJ1-3|NA|TRBV6-4
CASSDFGTSGNTIYF
TGTGCCAGCAGTGACTTCGGGACATCCGGAAACACCATATATTTT
>TRBD1|TRBJ1-1|NA|TRBV28
CASSPDRGRTEAFF
TGTGCCAGCAGCCCCGACAGGGGAAGAACTGAAGCTTTCTTT
>NA|TRBJ1-5|NA|TRBV5-6
CASSPPRTNYSNQPQHF
TGTGCCAGCAGCCCCCCACGGACAAATTATAGCAATCAGCCCCAGCATTTT
>NA|TRBJ1-5|few|TRBV28
CASSLVGARNQPQHF
TGTGCCAGCAGTTTAGTGGGGGCTCGCAATCAGCCCCAGCATTTT
>NA|TRBJ1-1|NA|TRBV28
CASSSGHRTQEAFF
TGTGCCAGCAGTTCCGGACATCGTACCCAGGAAGCTTTCTTT
>TRBD1|TRBJ2-5|NA|TRBV18
CASSPTPSGQRGGTQYF
TGTGCCAGCTCACCAACTCCTTCGGGACAGAGAGGGGGGACCCAGTACTTC
>TRBD2|TRBJ2-1|few|TRBV19
CASSIGSGLAGAGDSYNEQFF
TGTGCCAGTAGTATAGGATCCGGGCTAGCGGGAGCGGGAGACTCCTACAATGAGCAGTTCTTC
>NA|TRBJ1-2|NA|TRBV5-1
CASSSGVGSYYGYTF
TGCGCCAGCAGCTCCGGGGTGGGCAGCTACTATGGCTACACCTTC
>TRBD1|TRBJ2-1|NA|TRBV13
CASRPSPGTGKIHEQFF
TGTGCCAGCAGGCCCTCCCCCGGGACAGGGAAAATTCATGAGCAGTTCTTC
>NA|TRBJ1-1|NA|TRBV28
CASRRQGIGTEAFF
TGTGCCAGCAGGCGGCAGGGTATAGGCACTGAAGCTTTCTTT
>NA|TRBJ1-2|NA|TRBV20-1
CSARSGGGYTF
TGCAGTGCTAGATCTGGGGGGGGCTACACCTTC
>TRBD1|TRBJ1-3|few|TRBV2
CASSADRVGGNTIYF
TGTGCCAGCAGTGCCGACAGGGTCGGTGGAAACACCATATATTTT
>TRBD2|TRBJ2-7|NA|TRBV18
CASSPGGNYEQYF
TGTGCCAGCTCACCGGGAGGGAATTACGAGCAGTACTTC
>NA|TRBJ1-1|NA|TRBV19
CASSIVPAPGAFF
TGTGCCAGTAGTATCGTTCCGGCCCCAGGGGCTTTCTTT
>NA|TRBJ1-1|NA|TRBV27
CASSSFRGNTEAFF
TGTGCCAGCAGTTCTTTTAGGGGTAACACTGAAGCTTTCTTT
>NA|TRBJ2-2|once|TRBV5-4
CASSLPTGELFF
TGTGCCAGCAGCCTCCCCACCGGGGAGCTGTTTTTT
>TRBD1|TRBJ2-5|NA|TRBV27
CASSLSQTGKETQYF
TGTGCCAGCAGTTTATCCCAGACAGGGAAAGAGACCCAGTACTTC
>TRBD1|TRBJ1-5|NA|TRBV9
CASSPGQGQPQHF
TGTGCCAGCAGCCCGGGACAGGGTCAGCCCCAGCATTTT
>NA|TRBJ1-1|once|TRBV21-1
CASSKEMEGNRGTEAFF
TGTGCCAGCAGCAAAGAGATGGAGGGCAACCGCGGGACTGAAGCTTTCTTT
>TRBD2|TRBJ2-7|NA|TRBV18
CASSLGLAGAGYEQYF
TGTGCCAGCTCACTTGGACTAGCGGGAGCCGGCTACGAGCAGTACTTC
>NA|TRBJ2-7|NA|TRBV18
CASSPSLADYEQYF
TGTGCCAGCTCACCGTCGCTAGCAGACTACGAGCAGTACTTC
>TRBD1|TRBJ2-7|NA|TRBV5-1
CASSLAGTVGTYEQYF
TGCGCCAGCAGCTTGGCCGGGACAGTGGGAACCTACGAGCAGTACTTC
>NA|TRBJ1-1|NA|TRBV18
CASSPLTAEAFF
TGTGCCAGCTCACCATTGACAGCTGAAGCTTTCTTT
>TRBD2|TRBJ2-1|NA|TRBV19
CASSIGGTSGNREQFF
TGTGCCAGTAGTATAGGCGGGACTAGCGGGAACCGGGAGCAGTTCTTC
>NA|TRBJ1-1|NA|TRBV6-1
CASSDPSWSVNTEAFF
TGTGCCAGCAGTGACCCTTCCTGGAGCGTGAACACTGAAGCTTTCTTT
>NA|TRBJ1-4|NA|TRBV27
CASSSYSNEKLFF
TGTGCCAGCAGTTCCTACAGTAATGAAAAACTGTTTTTT
>TRBD1|TRBJ2-5|NA|TRBV7-2
CASSLHRGETQYF
TGTGCCAGCAGCTTACACAGGGGGGAGACCCAGTACTTC
>NA|TRBJ1-4|NA|TRBV30
CAWSEGNRDDEKLFF
TGTGCCTGGAGTGAAGGAAACAGGGACGATGAAAAACTGTTTTTT
>TRBD2|TRBJ2-7|NA|TRBV10-1
CASSDGTSVSSYEQYF
TGCGCCAGCAGTGATGGGACTAGCGTTTCCTCCTACGAGCAGTACTTC
>NA|TRBJ2-2|NA|TRBV7-2
CASSPTAGELFF
TGTGCCAGCAGCCCTACAGCCGGGGAGCTGTTTTTT